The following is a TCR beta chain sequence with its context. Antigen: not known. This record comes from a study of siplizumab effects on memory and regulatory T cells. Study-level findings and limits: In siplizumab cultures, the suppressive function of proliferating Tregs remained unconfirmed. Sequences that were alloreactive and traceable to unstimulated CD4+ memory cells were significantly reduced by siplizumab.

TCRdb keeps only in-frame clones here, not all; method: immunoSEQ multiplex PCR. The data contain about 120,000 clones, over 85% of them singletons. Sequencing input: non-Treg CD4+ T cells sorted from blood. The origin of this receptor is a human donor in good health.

The CDR3 is CASSLVGGGYTQYF. CDR3 nucleotide sequence: TGTGCCAGCAGCTTAGTGGGCGGGGGGTATACGCAGTATTTT. The chain couples TRBV7-2 to TRBJ2-3, with TRBD2 identical over 8 bases. The CDR3 totals 14 residues. V shed 1 base, J shed 7 bases, and the junction held 4 bases outside the gene matches. Germline V gene data show CDR1 as SGHTA and CDR2 as FQGNSA. Looking up the rest from reference TRBV7-2 and TRBJ2-3 gives the full variable domain: GAGVSQSPSNKVTEKGKDVELRCDPISGHTALYWYRQSLGQGLEFLIYFQGNSAPDKSGLPSDRFSAERTGGSVSTLTIQRTQQEDSAVYLCASSLVGGGYTQYFGPGTRLTVL.